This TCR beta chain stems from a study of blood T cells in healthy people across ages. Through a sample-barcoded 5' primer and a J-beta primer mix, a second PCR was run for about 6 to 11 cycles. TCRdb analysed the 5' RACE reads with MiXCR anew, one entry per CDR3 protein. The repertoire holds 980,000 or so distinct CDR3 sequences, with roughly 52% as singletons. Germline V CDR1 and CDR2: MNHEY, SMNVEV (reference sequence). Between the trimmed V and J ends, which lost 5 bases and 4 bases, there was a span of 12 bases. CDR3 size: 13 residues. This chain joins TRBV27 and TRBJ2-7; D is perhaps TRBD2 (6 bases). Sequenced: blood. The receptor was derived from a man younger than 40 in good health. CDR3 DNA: TGTGCCAGCAGTGTATGGGCGGGGTACGAGCAGTACTTC. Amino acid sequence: CASSVWAGYEQYF.